The T cell receptor beta chain under discussion was sequenced for a study of T cells after yellow fever vaccination. Notes on the study in general: The study re-detected most primary-vaccination clones after the booster (roughly 95% CD4, 88% CD8). High-abundance clonotypes from the bulk population could contaminate FACS-sorted repertoires.

Germline trimming cut 2 bases from V and 2 bases from J; bases unmatched to any gene: 6. Germline V gene sequence: CDR1 MNHEY, CDR2 SVGAGI. The length of the CDR3 is 15 residues. A 5'RACE template-switching step, the method used to make TCR cDNA, added a universal primer site and UMIs. TCRdb recomputed calls from the 5' RACE reads with MiXCR, one row per CDR3 protein. This sample carries around 590,000 distinct CDR3 sequences, about 12% of them seen once, and the ten largest clones take under 15%. This clonotype was found a few times. Its antigen is currently unknown. The clonotype originates from a man aged 30 to 39 who received the YFV17D yellow fever vaccine. This sample comprised PBMCs, obtained on the day of the yellow fever booster vaccination. This chain uses TRBV6-5 with TRBJ2-7; the match to TRBD2 covers 7 bases. The CDR3 sequence: CASSYRTSLTYEQYF. The CDR3, as DNA: TGTGCCAGCAGTTACCGGACTAGTTTAACCTACGAGCAGTACTTC.